These 3 T cell receptor beta chains were sequenced from one sample in a study of T cell changes during pregnancy in multiple sclerosis. Some clones are missing from TCRdb's copy, which holds only in-frame ones; the method was immunoSEQ multiplex PCR. The sample has 100,000 or so clones; 92% are singletons. The material sequenced was peripheral blood, taken after pregnancy. The receptors shown here come from a female donor with multiple sclerosis, enrolled in a pregnancy study.

CDR3 sequence (DNA): TGTGCCAGCAGCTTAGGTCCCCAGAACAATGAGCAGTTCTTC. This gives the protein CASSLGPQNNEQFF. V is TRBV7-3 and J is TRBJ2-1; D call uncertain. Trimming pared 2 bases from V and 5 bases from J, leaving 10 bases between. Looked up from germline, CDR1 is SGHTA and CDR2 is FQGTGA. The length of the CDR3 is 14 residues.

The chain couples TRBV27 to TRBJ1-3, with a possible D match to TRBD1 (6 bases). This CDR3 comprises 14 residues. Germline CDR1 is MNHEY and CDR2 is SMNVEV (reference sequence). V dropped 8 bases and J dropped 0 bases, with 11 bases sitting between them. This CDR3 reads CASRDTLSGNTIYF. CDR3 in DNA: TGTGCCAGCCGGGACACGCTCTCTGGAAACACCATATATTTT.

The chain couples TRBV2 to TRBJ2-7; D may be TRBD1 (5 bases). Germline-derived CDR1 and CDR2 are SNHLY and FYNNEI. Between the trimmed V and J ends, which lost 1 base and 6 bases, there was a span of 10 bases. CDR3 length: 13 residues. The chain's CDR3 is CASSEVLDSEQYF. The CDR3 coding sequence is TGTGCCAGCAGTGAAGTCCTAGACAGCGAGCAGTACTTC.